This T cell receptor beta chain was captured in a study of T cells in Graves' hyperthyroidism and ophthalmopathy. There were TCR beta CDR3 regions amplified from RNA transcripts. TCR CDR3 underwent first-round RT-PCR with the HTBI primer set. TCRdb processed the multiplex PCR reads anew with MiXCR; each CDR3 protein has one entry. The sample has around 800,000 distinct CDR3 sequences; over 35% are singletons. The CDR3 length is 15 residues. Germline V CDR1 and CDR2: SNHLY, FYNNEI. Trimming removed 3 bases at V and 0 bases at J, with 9 bases between. A note on this clonotype: The antigen remains undetermined.

Over 18 months, lack of ophthalmopathy progression marked Graves' hyperthyroidism as stable. From 9 to 10 ml of fresh peripheral blood, PBMCs were isolated. Regarding the study as a whole: In validation, the model predicted ophthalmopathy. These predictions came a median approximately six months before onset.

The chain carries TRBV2 and TRBJ1-3; D gene uncertain. Sequencing was carried out using blood. The receptor comes from a young man with Graves' hyperthyroidism. CDR3 sequence (DNA): TGTGCCAGCAGTGAGGACGTCGTCTCTGGAAACACCATATATTTT. Translating gives CASSEDVVSGNTIYF.